This T cell receptor beta chain was profiled in a study of cytomegalovirus exposure and HLA in healthy donors (dated by TCRdb to about 2017). Regarding the research as a whole: According to an earlier analysis of 587 of the donors, about 190 million T cells yielded 90 million to 140 million unique TCR beta sequences and about 280 Gb of sequence data. An early release that covered about 640 HLA-typed donors contained about 300 gigabases of sequencing data and 75 million to 100 million unique TCR sequences. To predict cytomegalovirus infection status, the study combined high-throughput TCR immunosequencing, statistical association of individual TCRs with disease status, and machine learning. In addition to the first cohort of approximately 650 subjects, a separate validation cohort of 130 or so different subjects was used. All discovery cohort repertoires had been generated on a single sequencing platform. HLA typing included class I and class II loci at four-digit resolution. Across around 400 genotyped donors of the cohort, an average of approximately 220,000 unique TCR beta nucleotide sequences per donor were sequenced, and roughly 17% of those sequences were non-productive. Donor age, sex, ethnicity and CMV serostatus were collected together with the repertoire data. A later genetic analysis took genome-wide SNP genotypes for about 60% of the roughly 670 donors and used that subset as a discovery cohort. Five DR-DQ haplotypes were handled as single units for association and clustering because linkage in the cohort was strong. The study profiled the T cell repertoires of hundreds of subjects by immunosequencing and related them to cytomegalovirus serostatus. The study aimed to test whether signatures of past pathogen exposure could be identified by cataloging public T cell receptors. Rather than drawing on any new phenotypic data, the later analysis identified candidate immune exposures from TCR beta sequences and the way those sequences occurred across donors. Typing coverage varied by locus: roughly 629-630 donors for A, B, C, DRB1 and DQB1; roughly 510 for DQA1; more than 600 for DPA1; roughly 450 for DPB1. Of the 398 genotyped donors, about 80% fell in the genetic ancestry cluster associated with self-reported Caucasian donors. To decide whether each TCR beta V gene segment behaved as functional or pseudogenic, an earlier analysis of approximately 600 of the donors relied on high-throughput TCR beta sequencing. To study patterns of TCR occurrence, a later analysis re-analyzed previously published TCR beta repertoires from 500 to 850 donors and added high-resolution HLA genotyping. Paper-wide results and their limitations: In the study, 150 to 200 TCR beta chains were listed as associated with cytomegalovirus. V-gene and J-gene trimming of TCR beta chains was associated with a missense DCLRE1C variant in a later genetic analysis, and the association was replicated in an independent cohort. According to a later analysis, TCR association rates differed among HLA loci, with DRB1 alleles showing the most associated TCRs and HLA-C alleles showing the fewest. Several of the top co-occurrence clusters appeared to be linked to parvovirus B19, influenza, CMV and Epstein-Barr virus, according to a later analysis. When HLA alleles, especially DR and DQ, strongly co-occurred, TCR associations were difficult to assign to individual alleles. A later analysis found that HLA-associated TCR beta chains were more clonally expanded and had lower generation probabilities than equally common non-associated chains. An earlier analysis of around 500 of the donors showed that most TCR beta V segments appeared in productive rearrangements either about 87% or about 30% of the time, which broadly matched IMGT annotations. In a later analysis, 16,951 TCR beta sequences were associated with specific HLA alleles at a false discovery rate of 0.05. Compared with the 666-donor mean, donors in an Asian-associated ancestry cluster had fewer N-insertions in productive TCRs, according to a later genetic analysis. The only immune exposure information available for the cohort was CMV serostatus. Because some donors lacked HLA typing at each locus, the association tests relied only on the typed subset. A cluster of highly shared sequence variants was judged likely to be a technical artifact of the sequencing pipeline. A later analysis found that most CMV-associated TCR beta chains appeared HLA-restricted, with HLA associations seemingly driven largely by CMV exposure. Because the 87-base-pair reads could not distinguish some IMGT-functional V segments, including TRBV6-2 and TRBV6-3, those segments were excluded. Most TCR sequences were seen in very few donors, while some public TCRs were found in many individuals. In both the original and validation cohorts, the classifier was reported to diagnose cytomegalovirus status with high specificity and sensitivity. Presence/absence analyses assumed roughly uniform sequencing depth across donors, an assumption that may not hold. A further reported finding was that TCR beta sequences accurately predicted the HLA-A and HLA-B alleles for most subjects in the first cohort. Linkage disequilibrium might explain the correlated functional status among segregating V segments, but an unknown experimental factor could not be excluded. The authors suggested that the approach could potentially be extended to other disease states and immunological phenotypes. Only TCR beta chains were sequenced in this cohort, and the absence of alpha or paired-chain data limited detectable features. Approximately 16 rarely observed V segments, including chromosome 9 orphons, were excluded from the earlier analysis of approximately 500 of the donors because counts were too low. A few of the identified cytomegalovirus-associated TCR beta chains were confirmed in vitro to be specific for cytomegalovirus antigens.

In total, more than 500 healthy bone marrow donors made up the cohort. All cohort members were sampled while nominally healthy, although unrecorded immune exposures were likely present. The donor tested CMV seronegative and was one of the 352 seronegative cohort members. A peripheral blood sample was provided by each donor, and peripheral blood mononuclear cells were used for TCR beta sequencing. The Qiagen DNeasy Blood Extraction Kit was used to extract genomic DNA from the blood cell samples. To note about this clone: Its antigen is unknown. No base quality values were provided; no much bigger clone lies one nucleotide off.

Library prep was done by the immunoSEQ multiplex PCR assay. For the multiplex PCR, a mixture combining 60 forward primers for TCR Vbeta segments and 13 reverse primers for TCR Jbeta segments was used. The CDR3 region of rearranged TCR beta genes was amplified from genomic DNA by a multiplex PCR assay. The amplified TCR beta libraries were sequenced on the Illumina HiSeq System as 87-base-pair reads. Under the source paper's analysis protocol: In a later analysis, approximately 74 million unique TCR beta chains were counted across the roughly 700 repertoires, and roughly 11 million of these chains were shared by at least two donors. Raw reads were error-corrected and collapsed into unique sequences by a nearest-neighbor algorithm in which closely related sequences were merged to remove PCR and sequencing errors. To assign V, D and J gene segments, CDR3 sequences were aligned to IMGT reference sequences. For a sequence to be retained, a match of at least six nucleotides to both a V gene segment and a J gene segment was required. Rearrangements were classified as productive when the CDR3 lacked stop codons and remained in frame with V and J, and all other rearrangements were classified as non-productive. CDR3 was defined by IMGT convention, running from the second conserved V-encoded cysteine to the conserved J-encoded phenylalanine. In an earlier analysis of more than 550 of the donors, sequences lacking an unambiguous match to a single V gene segment were excluded. In an earlier analysis of several hundred of the donors, V segments were called functional above 56.7% productive rearrangements and were called segregating when the between-donor standard deviation exceeded 5%. A statistical classification framework was built for diagnosing cytomegalovirus status from the catalog of TCR beta chain sequences. A later analysis assigned V and J genes by comparing TCR nucleotide sequences with IMGT/GENE-DB human TR gene sequences. In a later analysis, CDR3 sequences and most-parsimonious VDJ recombination scenarios were assigned using the TCRdist pipeline. In a later analysis, each TCR beta chain was defined by its CDR3 amino acid sequence together with its V-gene family, and reads lacking a unique V-gene family were excluded. In a later analysis, 450 to 600 highly shared, low-generation-probability nucleotide sequences were removed to address suspected cross-contamination and a sequencing artifact. In a later analysis, a clonal expansion index for each public chain was calculated from normalized within-repertoire ranks of inferred template counts. In a later analysis, generation probabilities were computed using a VDJ recombination model fitted to out-of-frame rearrangements, and the results were checked against IGoR. A later analysis scored TCR-TCR, TCR-HLA and TCR-CMV co-occurrence with hypergeometric tests, applying a repertoire-size bias correction to TCR pairs. To estimate false discovery rates, a later analysis permuted the HLA or CMV assignments 20 times. In a later analysis, co-occurring TCRs were grouped with DBSCAN, and TCRdist sequence similarity was added when clustering was performed within HLA-allele-positive subsets. For co-occurrence clustering, repertoires with fewer than 30,000 or more than 120,000 public chains were excluded, along with a handful of repertoires with anomalous nucleotide sharing. TCRdb took over this immuneACCESS table, retaining in-frame rearrangements with V and J assigned. Such tables are incomplete; in checked studies, under half of the missing clones stem from an unresolved V gene, and the remainder is unexplained. V, J and clone size are taken as reported in that table, and D and trimming were inferred from the DNA itself. Present in this sample are about 120,000 clones, approximately 75% of which were seen just once. The ten biggest clones cover 1.5% to 2% of the sample.

Cut back by 4 bases and 2 bases, the V and J ends lie 8 bases apart. CDR1 and CDR2, per the germline V gene, are MNHEY and SVGAGI. Including the terminal cysteine and phenylalanine, the CDR3 comprises 14 residues. The DNA shown is the 42-base CDR3, in frame from base 1. The specimen was PBMCs. The source of this sequence is a man in his forties or fifties in good health and CMV-seronegative. The V gene is TRBV6-5 and the J gene is TRBJ1-4; the D region possibly corresponds to TRBD1 (6 bases align). The CDR3 region has the sequence CASSWDTTNEKLFF. In nucleotide form, the sequence is TGTGCCAGCAGTTGGGACACGACTAATGAAAAACTGTTTTTT.